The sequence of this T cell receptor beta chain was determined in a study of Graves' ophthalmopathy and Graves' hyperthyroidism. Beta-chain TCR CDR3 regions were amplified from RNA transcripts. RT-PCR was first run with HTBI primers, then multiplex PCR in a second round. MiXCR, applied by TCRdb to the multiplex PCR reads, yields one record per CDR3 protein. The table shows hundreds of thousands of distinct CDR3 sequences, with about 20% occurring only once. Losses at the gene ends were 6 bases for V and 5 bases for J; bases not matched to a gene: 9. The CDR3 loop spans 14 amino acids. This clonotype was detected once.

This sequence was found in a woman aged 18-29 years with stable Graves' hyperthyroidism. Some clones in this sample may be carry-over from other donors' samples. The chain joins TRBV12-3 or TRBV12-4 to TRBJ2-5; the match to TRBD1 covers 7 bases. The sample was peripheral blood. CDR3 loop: CASSKTGVRETQYF. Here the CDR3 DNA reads TGTGCCAGCAGCAAAACAGGGGTTAGGGAGACCCAGTACTTC.